One and the same sample provided the 27 T cell receptor beta chains below, sequenced in a study of OX40 agonist ivuxolimab in advanced cancers. Generated by immunoSEQ multiplex PCR, the TCRdb table keeps only in-frame clones and is missing some. The sample lists about 80,000 clones; 70% to 90% were seen once. Material: CD4+ or CD8+ T cells sorted from blood, obtained in a trial of the OX40 agonist ivuxolimab. The source of these receptors is an adult with an advanced solid tumor such as melanoma, head and neck, liver or kidney cancer.

The CDR3 DNA reads TGTGCCAGCAGCGTAGCTACAGGCAGGGCTGGAAACACCATATATTTT. Translation: CASSVATGRAGNTIYF. This rearrangement joins TRBV9 to TRBJ1-3; D might be TRBD1 (5 bases). The V and J ends lost 0 bases and 2 bases respectively, with 12 bases between them. Per the germline V gene, CDR1 is SGDLS and CDR2 is YYNGEE. The CDR3 has 16 amino acids. The complete variable domain, with remaining parts taken from reference TRBV9 and TRBJ1-3, reads DSGVTQTPKHLITATGQRVTLRCSPRSGDLSVYWYQQSLDQGLQFLIQYYNGEERAKGNILERFSAQQFPDLHSELNLSSLELGDSALYFCASSVATGRAGNTIYFGEGSWLTVV.

V is TRBV5-1 and J is TRBJ2-5; 10 positions agree with TRBD2. There are 18 residues in the CDR3. CDR1 is SGHRS, CDR2 YFSETQ, per germline. J was trimmed by 4 bases and V by 3 bases; bases with no gene match: 15. The CDR3 reads CASSSPGMLAGVVETQYF. CDR3 sequence (DNA): TGCGCCAGCAGCTCTCCTGGGATGCTAGCGGGAGTGGTAGAGACCCAGTACTTC.

The chain couples TRBV14 to TRBJ2-7, with 9 bases fitting TRBD1. From germline, CDR1 is SGHDN and CDR2 FVKESK. The CDR3 extends over 17 amino acids. V shed 4 bases and J 2 bases; nucleotides not matched to a gene: 12. The CDR3: CASSLRSGTGKTYEQYF. The CDR3 DNA sequence: TGTGCCAGCAGCCTGCGATCCGGGACAGGGAAAACCTACGAGCAGTACTTC.

This chain connects TRBV10-1 to TRBJ2-1; the D call may be TRBD1 or TRBD2 (5 bases each). The CDR3 is made up of 14 amino acids. The germline V and J ends were trimmed by 2 bases and 5 bases, with 10 bases remaining between them. Germline assignment: CDR1 WNHNN and CDR2 SYGVQD (reference sequence). This CDR3 reads CASSEPGTDNEQFF. The CDR3, as DNA: TGCGCCAGCAGTGAGCCGGGGACGGACAATGAGCAGTTCTTC.

This clone appeared a few times. The genes are TRBV30 and TRBJ1-5; 9 bases map to TRBD1. Germline assignment: CDR1 GTSNPN and CDR2 SVGIG (reference sequence). The CDR3 totals 14 residues. V lost 1 base and J lost 11; bases outside the gene matches: 9. The CDR3 DNA sequence: TGTGCCTGGAGTGCCCTGACAGGGGGGACGGCCCAGCATTTT. Protein product: CAWSALTGGTAQHF.

J is TRBJ2-2 and V is TRBV19; D may be TRBD1 (7 bases). There are 14 residues in the CDR3. Between the trimmed V and J ends, which lost 11 bases and 3 bases, there was a span of 16 bases. Germline-derived CDR1 and CDR2 are LNHDA and SQIVND (reference sequence). For the CDR3, the DNA is TGTGCCCTCCAGGGGGGTAGCGACACCGGGGAGCTGTTTTTT. Translation gives CALQGGSDTGELFF. Full variable domain (rest looked up from reference TRBV19 and TRBJ2-2): DGGITQSPKYLFRKEGQNVTLSCEQNLNHDAMYWYRQDPGQGLRLIYYSQIVNDFQKGDIAEGYSVSREKKESFPLTVTSAQKNPTAFYLCALQGGSDTGELFFGEGSRLTVL.

This chain links TRBV2 with TRBJ2-5, with TRBD2 identical over 9 bases. The J segment lost 4 bases and the V segment lost 7 bases, leaving 7 bases of the junction unmatched. The CDR3 has 14 residues. Germline CDR1 reads SNHLY; CDR2 reads FYNNEI. Here the CDR3 reads CASKGGLATETQYF. The CDR3 coding sequence is TGTGCCAGCAAAGGCGGACTAGCGACAGAGACCCAGTACTTC. The full variable domain, completed using reference TRBV2 and TRBJ2-5, is EPEVTQTPSHQVTQMGQEVILRCVPISNHLYFYWYRQILGQKVEFLVSFYNNEISEKSEIFDDQFSVERPDGSNFTLKIRSTKLEDSAMYFCASKGGLATETQYFGPGTRLLVL.

The gene calls are TRBV2 and TRBJ2-7; TRBD2 matches 8 bases. The junction had 15 bases not matched to a gene; V was cut back by 3 bases and J by 2 bases. The CDR3 sequence is 18 residues long. Looked up from germline, CDR1 is SNHLY and CDR2 is FYNNEI. This CDR3 reads CASSDAGGSGIKAYEQYF. In DNA, the CDR3 is TGTGCCAGCAGTGATGCGGGTGGTAGCGGGATTAAAGCCTACGAGCAGTACTTC.

This chain joins TRBV5-1 and TRBJ1-1, with TRBD1 matching 9 bases. Germline V CDR1 and CDR2: SGHRS, YFSETQ. The CDR3 runs to 15 residues. V trimming: 0 bases; J trimming: 5 bases; junction bases outside the gene matches: 5. The CDR3 spells CASSLEGQGRTEAFF. As DNA, the CDR3 is TGCGCCAGCAGCTTGGAGGGACAGGGAAGGACTGAAGCTTTCTTT.

The V call is TRBV21-1, the J call TRBJ2-6. TRBV21-1 is a pseudogene locus. CDR3 length: 14 residues. As DNA, the CDR3 is TGTGCCAGCATGCAGAGCTCTGGGGCCAACGTCCTGACTTTC. This gives the protein CASMQSSGANVLTF.

The chain is built from TRBV19 and TRBJ2-5; 11 bases fit TRBD1. This CDR3 is 13 amino acids long. Germline CDR1 and CDR2: LNHDA and SQIVND (reference sequence). V lost 11 bases and J lost 5; bases outside the gene matches: 7. CDR3 sequence (DNA): TGTGCCGGGGCTCGGACAGGGGGCGAGACCCAGTACTTC. It encodes CAGARTGGETQYF.

The chain couples TRBV7-6 to TRBJ2-7; 9 bases are a match to TRBD2. V gave up 1 base and J gave up 2 bases; unmatched junction bases: 3. The germline V gene has CDR1 SGHVS and CDR2 FNYEAQ. The CDR3 has 15 amino acids. CDR3 sequence (DNA): TGTGCCAGCAGCTTAGACTCTAGCGGGACCTACGAGCAGTACTTC. Translation gives CASSLDSSGTYEQYF.

This clone was counted a few times. V is TRBV4-1 and J is TRBJ2-1; 10 bases are a match to TRBD2. Trimming took 1 base from V and 9 from J; bases not matched to a gene: 9. The CDR3 contains 16 residues. The germline V gene has CDR1 MGHRA and CDR2 YSYEKL. The CDR3 coding sequence is TGCGCCAGCAGCCAAGGGGCAGGGACTAGCGTTTCTGAGCAGTTCTTC. Protein: CASSQGAGTSVSEQFF.

The rearrangement links TRBV29-1 to TRBJ2-1, with D perhaps being TRBD1 or TRBD2 (6 bases each). Germline CDR1 and CDR2: SQVTM and ANQGSEA. Trimming took off 6 bases at V and 6 bases at J, with 21 bases between the two ends. This CDR3 is 15 amino acids long. The CDR3 sequence is CSVLGGHPEGNEQFF. In DNA form, the CDR3 reads TGCAGCGTACTTGGGGGCCACCCGGAGGGCAATGAGCAGTTCTTC.

This chain connects TRBV10-3 to TRBJ1-4; perhaps TRBD1 as D (6 bases). Germline CDR1 and CDR2: ENHRY and SYGVKD. The CDR3 has 14 residues. Trimming cost V 5 bases and J 3 bases, with 10 bases left between them. The CDR3 spells CAISPQGSNEKLFF. The DNA of the CDR3 is TGTGCCATCAGTCCACAGGGATCTAATGAAAAACTGTTTTTT.

This chain connects TRBV4-1 to TRBJ1-1; 11 bases are shared with TRBD1. The CDR3 loop spans 17 amino acids. The germline V gene has CDR1 MGHRA and CDR2 YSYEKL. Trimming cost V 5 bases and J 5 bases; bases outside gene matches: 13. The CDR3 sequence: CASSLRTGGTARTEAFF. CDR3 sequence (DNA): TGCGCCAGCAGCTTGCGGACAGGGGGCACGGCGAGGACTGAAGCTTTCTTT.

DNA for the CDR3: TGTGCCAGCAGCGCATATCCCCGGGACACGTCCCAGCATTTT. Its translation: CASSAYPRDTSQHF. This rearrangement joins TRBV5-8 to TRBJ1-5; D is perhaps TRBD1 (6 bases). V shed 4 bases and J shed 11 bases, with 19 bases lying between them. The CDR3 is 14 residues long. CDR1 SGHTS and CDR2 YDEGEE come from the germline V gene.

The rearrangement joins TRBV19 to TRBJ2-3, with 9 bases fitting TRBD1. The trim removed 5 bases at V and 5 bases at J, leaving 5 bases unmatched. The CDR3 runs 14 residues. The germline V gene has CDR1 LNHDA and CDR2 SQIVND (reference sequence). The CDR3 DNA is TGTGCCAGTAGTTTACGACAGGGGGTAGATACGCAGTATTTT. Residues: CASSLRQGVDTQYF.

The rearrangement links TRBV10-1 to TRBJ2-3, with a possible D match to TRBD2 (6 bases). This CDR3 is built from 14 residues. V gave up 8 bases and J gave up 2 bases, with 14 bases separating them. Germline-derived CDR1 and CDR2 are WNHNN and SYGVQD (reference sequence). CDR3 DNA sequence: TGCGCCAGCCAGGCGGGGCCCTCCACAGATACGCAGTATTTT. Translated: CASQAGPSTDTQYF.

Written as DNA, the CDR3 is TGTGCCAGCAGCTTATACGGGGATACCTACGAGCAGTACTTC. Its translation is CASSLYGDTYEQYF. The chain couples TRBV11-1 to TRBJ2-7; D may be TRBD2 (5 bases). The germline V gene encodes CDR1 SGHAT and CDR2 FQDESV (reference sequence). CDR3 length equals 14 residues. Trimming pared 2 bases from V and 2 bases from J, leaving 10 bases between.

J is TRBJ2-6 and V is TRBV19; TRBD1 agrees at 9 bases. The CDR3 has 16 amino acids. Trimming at V came to 6 bases and at J to 0 bases, leaving 3 bases not matched to a gene. The germline V gene encodes CDR1 LNHDA and CDR2 SQIVND (reference sequence). The CDR3, as DNA: TGTGCCAGTAGGAGACAGGGGGGCTCTGGGGCCAACGTCCTGACTTTC. This encodes CASRRQGGSGANVLTF.

This rearrangement joins TRBV10-3 to TRBJ1-1; possible D gene TRBD1, 6 bases. V lost 6 bases and J 2 bases, leaving 13 bases between the germline ends. The CDR3 contains 14 residues. Germline CDR1 and CDR2: ENHRY and SYGVKD. CDR3 amino acids: CAIRNQGSNTEAFF. CDR3 nucleotide sequence: TGTGCCATCAGGAACCAGGGGTCCAACACTGAAGCTTTCTTT.

The CDR3: CASSPGLVGTTDTQYF. CDR3 DNA: TGTGCCAGCAGCCCGGGACTAGTGGGTACCACAGATACGCAGTATTTT. J is TRBJ2-3 and V is TRBV4-2; 8 positions match TRBD2. J gave up 2 bases and V 4 bases, and 8 bases lay outside the gene matches. CDR1 is LGHNA and CDR2 is YNFKEQ in the germline V gene. The CDR3 contains 16 residues.

The V call is TRBV28, the J call TRBJ2-2; no clear D. The CDR3 is 15 amino acids. Germline V gene sequence: CDR1 MDHEN, CDR2 SYDVKM. With 4 bases removed from V and 8 bases from J, the gap between germline ends came to 17 bases. CDR3 DNA sequence: TGTGCCAGCAGTTCCCGTTGGCCCCTAGGAGGGGAGCTGTTTTTT. This translates into CASSSRWPLGGELFF.

The chain links TRBV7-2 to TRBJ1-6, with D possibly matching TRBD1 (5 bases). This CDR3 comprises 15 residues. Trimming removed 0 bases at V and 8 bases at J, with 11 bases between. Germline CDR1 is SGHTA and CDR2 is FQGNSA. CDR3 sequence reads: CASSLAGGFDSPLHF. The CDR3 DNA follows: TGTGCCAGCAGCTTAGCGGGGGGATTTGATTCACCCCTCCACTTT.

The chain links TRBV19 to TRBJ2-2; 8 bases fit TRBD1. Trimming at V came to 5 bases and at J to 8 bases, leaving 16 bases not matched to a gene. The CDR3 contains 17 residues. Germline lookup yields CDR1 LNHDA and CDR2 SQIVND (reference sequence). CDR3 protein: CASSPLRAGGFLGELFF. Written as DNA, the CDR3 is TGTGCCAGTAGTCCCCTCAGGGCAGGGGGCTTTTTGGGGGAGCTGTTTTTT.

The J gene is TRBJ1-5, the V gene TRBV7-8, with D unclear. The CDR3 runs to 15 residues. V was clipped by 2 bases and J by 7 bases, with 15 bases between them. Germline V gives CDR1 SGHVS, CDR2 FQNEAQ. The CDR3 loop is CASSLSAVGGQPQHF. The CDR3 nucleotides read TGTGCCAGCAGCTTAAGTGCAGTTGGCGGGCAGCCCCAGCATTTT.